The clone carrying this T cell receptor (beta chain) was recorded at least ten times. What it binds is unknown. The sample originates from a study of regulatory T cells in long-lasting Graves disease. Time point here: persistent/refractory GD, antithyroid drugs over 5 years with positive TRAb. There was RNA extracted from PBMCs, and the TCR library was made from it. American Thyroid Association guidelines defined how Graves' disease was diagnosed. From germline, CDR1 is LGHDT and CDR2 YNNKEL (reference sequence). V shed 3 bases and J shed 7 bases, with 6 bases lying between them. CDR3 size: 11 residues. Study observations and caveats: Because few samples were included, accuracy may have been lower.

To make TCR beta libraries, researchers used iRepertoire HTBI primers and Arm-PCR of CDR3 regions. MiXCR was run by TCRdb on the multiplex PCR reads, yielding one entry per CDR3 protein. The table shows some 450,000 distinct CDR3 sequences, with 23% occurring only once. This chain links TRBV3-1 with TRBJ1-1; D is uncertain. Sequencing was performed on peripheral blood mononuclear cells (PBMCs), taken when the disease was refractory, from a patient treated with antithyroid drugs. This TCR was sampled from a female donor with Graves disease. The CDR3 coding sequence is TGTGCCAGCAGCCATTTGGATGAAGCTTTCTTT. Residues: CASSHLDEAFF.